This T cell receptor (beta chain) was obtained from a study of blood T cell repertoires in COVID-19. Study-level background: COVID-19 samples collected from the United States, Italy and Spain covered acute and convalescent phases.

This clone came up a few times. Profiling relied on immunoSEQ multiplex PCR, and the TCRdb table lists in-frame clones only, not all of them. The table includes some 390,000 clones, roughly 89% detected once. Trimming removed 5 bases from V and 7 bases from J, with 17 bases in between. The CDR3 length is 14 residues. In germline, CDR1 is LGHDT, CDR2 YNNKEL (reference sequence). Participant age was roughly 18 to 100 years, and participants resided in fewer than 30 US areas. In assigning cohorts, the study relied on participant-reported clinical history. Before being deemed recovered, Cohort 3 donors had two negative PCRs, clearance, or symptom resolution.

The chain recombines TRBV3-1 (or the pseudogene TRBV3-2) with TRBJ1-1; D possibly corresponds to TRBD1 (6 bases). The sequence was obtained from a woman aged 25-40 years who had recovered from COVID-19. The sample consisted of PBMCs or T cells enriched from blood (not recorded which). CDR3 DNA sequence: TGTGCCAGCAGCGAAGGACACAGGGCCGGTGAAGCTTTCTTT. Translated: CASSEGHRAGEAFF.